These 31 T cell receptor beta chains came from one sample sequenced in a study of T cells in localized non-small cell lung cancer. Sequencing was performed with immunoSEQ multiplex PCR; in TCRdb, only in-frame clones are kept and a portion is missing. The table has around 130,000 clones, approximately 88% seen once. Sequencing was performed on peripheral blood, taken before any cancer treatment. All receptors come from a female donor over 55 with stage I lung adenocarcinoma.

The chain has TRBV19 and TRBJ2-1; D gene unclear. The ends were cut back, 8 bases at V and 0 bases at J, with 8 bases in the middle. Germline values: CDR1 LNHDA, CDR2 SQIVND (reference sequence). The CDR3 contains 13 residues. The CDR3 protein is CASGSSSYNEQFF. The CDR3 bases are TGTGCCAGTGGGTCAAGCTCCTACAATGAGCAGTTCTTC. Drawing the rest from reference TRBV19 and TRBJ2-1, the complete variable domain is DGGITQSPKYLFRKEGQNVTLSCEQNLNHDAMYWYRQDPGQGLRLIYYSQIVNDFQKGDIAEGYSVSREKKESFPLTVTSAQKNPTAFYLCASGSSSYNEQFFGPGTRLTVL.

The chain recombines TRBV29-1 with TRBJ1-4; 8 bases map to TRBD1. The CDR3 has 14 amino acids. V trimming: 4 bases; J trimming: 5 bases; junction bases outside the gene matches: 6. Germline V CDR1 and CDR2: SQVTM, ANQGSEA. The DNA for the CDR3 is TGCAGCGTTGCGCCAGGGGGCGCGAATGAAAAACTGTTTTTT. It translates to CSVAPGGANEKLFF.

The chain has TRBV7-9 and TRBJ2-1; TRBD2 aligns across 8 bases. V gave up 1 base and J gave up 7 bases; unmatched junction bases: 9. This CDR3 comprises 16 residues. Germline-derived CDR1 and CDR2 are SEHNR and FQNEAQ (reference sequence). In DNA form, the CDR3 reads TGTGCCAGCAGCTTAGACTCCGCGGGAGGCCTGAATGAGCAGTTCTTC. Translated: CASSLDSAGGLNEQFF.

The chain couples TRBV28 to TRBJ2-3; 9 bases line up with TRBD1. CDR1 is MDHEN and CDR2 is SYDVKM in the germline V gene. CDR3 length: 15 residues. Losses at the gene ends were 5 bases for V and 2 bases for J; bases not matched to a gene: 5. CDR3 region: CASSPRDRVTDTQYF. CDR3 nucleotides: TGTGCCAGCAGTCCGCGGGACAGGGTCACAGATACGCAGTATTTT. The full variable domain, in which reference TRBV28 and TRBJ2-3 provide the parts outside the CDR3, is DVKVTQSSRYLVKRTGEKVFLECVQDMDHENMFWYRQDPGLGLRLIYFSYDVKMKEKGDIPEGYSVSREKKERFSLILESASTNQTSMYLCASSPRDRVTDTQYFGPGTRLTVL.

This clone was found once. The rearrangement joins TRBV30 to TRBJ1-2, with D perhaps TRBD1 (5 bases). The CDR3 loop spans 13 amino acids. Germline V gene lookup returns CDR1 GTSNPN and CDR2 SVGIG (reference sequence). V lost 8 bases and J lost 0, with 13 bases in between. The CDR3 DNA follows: TGTGCCATCCCAGGGACGGCTAACTATGGCTACACCTTC. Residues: CAIPGTANYGYTF.

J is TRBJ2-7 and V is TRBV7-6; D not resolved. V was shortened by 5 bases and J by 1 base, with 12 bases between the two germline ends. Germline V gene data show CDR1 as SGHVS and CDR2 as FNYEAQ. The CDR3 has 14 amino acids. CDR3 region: CASSPGPPSYEQYF. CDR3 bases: TGTGCCAGCAGCCCCGGACCCCCTTCCTACGAGCAGTACTTC.

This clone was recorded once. CDR3 region: CASSVSDNRGELFF. CDR3 nucleotide sequence: TGTGCCAGCAGCGTAAGTGACAATCGCGGGGAGCTGTTTTTT. J is TRBJ2-2 and V is TRBV9; D remains unclear. V lost 1 base and J 7 bases, leaving 11 bases between the germline ends. Germline lookup yields CDR1 SGDLS and CDR2 YYNGEE. This CDR3 is built from 14 residues.

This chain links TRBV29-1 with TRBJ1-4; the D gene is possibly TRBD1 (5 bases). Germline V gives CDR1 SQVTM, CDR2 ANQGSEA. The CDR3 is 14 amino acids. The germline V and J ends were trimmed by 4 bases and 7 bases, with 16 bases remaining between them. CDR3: CSVAVGAQIEKLFF. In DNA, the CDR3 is TGCAGCGTTGCTGTTGGGGCTCAGATTGAAAAACTGTTTTTT.

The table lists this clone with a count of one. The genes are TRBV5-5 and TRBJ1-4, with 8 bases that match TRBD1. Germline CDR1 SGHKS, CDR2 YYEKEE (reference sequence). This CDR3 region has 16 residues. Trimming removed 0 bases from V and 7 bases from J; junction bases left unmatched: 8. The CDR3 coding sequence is TGTGCCAGCAGCTTGGCCATGGACAGGGTGGGTGAAAAACTGTTTTTT. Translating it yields CASSLAMDRVGEKLFF. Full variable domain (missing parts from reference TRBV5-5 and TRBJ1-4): DAGVTQSPTHLIKTRGQQVTLRCSPISGHKSVSWYQQVLGQGPQFIFQYYEKEERGRGNFPDRFSARQFPNYSSELNVNALLLGDSALYLCASSLAMDRVGEKLFFGSGTQLSVL.

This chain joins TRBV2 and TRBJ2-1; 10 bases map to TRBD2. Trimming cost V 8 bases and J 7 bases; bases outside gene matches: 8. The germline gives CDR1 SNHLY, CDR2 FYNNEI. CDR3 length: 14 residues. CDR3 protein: CASPSTSGTNEQFF. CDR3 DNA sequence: TGTGCCAGCCCTTCTACTAGCGGGACTAATGAGCAGTTCTTC.

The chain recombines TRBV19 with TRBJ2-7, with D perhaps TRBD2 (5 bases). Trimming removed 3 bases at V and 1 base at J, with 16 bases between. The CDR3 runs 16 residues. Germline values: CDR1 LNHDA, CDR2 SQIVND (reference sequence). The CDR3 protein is CASSIEFSRASYEQYF. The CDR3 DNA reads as TGTGCCAGTAGTATCGAGTTCTCGAGGGCGTCCTACGAGCAGTACTTC.

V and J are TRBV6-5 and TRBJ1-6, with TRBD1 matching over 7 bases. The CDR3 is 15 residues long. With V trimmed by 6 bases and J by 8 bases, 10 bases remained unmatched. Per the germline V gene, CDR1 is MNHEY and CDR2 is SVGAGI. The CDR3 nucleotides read TGTGCCAGCAGGCGATACGGGACAGCTGATTCACCCCTCCACTTT. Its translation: CASRRYGTADSPLHF.

CDR3 sequence (DNA): TGTGCCTGGAAGATCTCCGGGACAGGGGCGGAAAAACTGTTTTTT. This sequence encodes CAWKISGTGAEKLFF. This chain links TRBV30 with TRBJ1-4; 10 nucleotides match TRBD1. Germline V gene lookup returns CDR1 GTSNPN and CDR2 SVGIG (reference sequence). The CDR3 runs 15 residues. Unmatched junction bases numbered 10, after V lost 4 bases and J lost 8 bases.

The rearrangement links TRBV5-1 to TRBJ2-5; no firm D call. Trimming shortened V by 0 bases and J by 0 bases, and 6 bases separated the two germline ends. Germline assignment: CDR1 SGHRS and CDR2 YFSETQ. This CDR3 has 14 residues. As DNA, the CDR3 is TGCGCCAGCAGCTTGGCTGGGTACCAAGAGACCCAGTACTTC. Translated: CASSLAGYQETQYF.

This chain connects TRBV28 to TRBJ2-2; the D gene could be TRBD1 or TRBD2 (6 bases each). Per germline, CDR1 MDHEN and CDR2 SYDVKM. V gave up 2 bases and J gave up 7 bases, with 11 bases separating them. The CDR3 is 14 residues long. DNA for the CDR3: TGTGCCAGCAGTTTAGGGGGGCAAGGCGGGGAGCTGTTTTTT. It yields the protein CASSLGGQGGELFF.

The CDR3 loop reads CASSLTVSRDSRSFNYGYTF. In DNA form, the CDR3 reads TGCGCCAGCAGCTTGACCGTATCAAGGGACAGTAGAAGTTTCAACTATGGCTACACCTTC. The chain employs TRBV5-1 and TRBJ1-2; 7 bases fit TRBD1. This CDR3 has 20 amino acids. Trimming cost V 1 base and J 2 bases; bases outside gene matches: 20. Germline values: CDR1 SGHRS, CDR2 YFSETQ.

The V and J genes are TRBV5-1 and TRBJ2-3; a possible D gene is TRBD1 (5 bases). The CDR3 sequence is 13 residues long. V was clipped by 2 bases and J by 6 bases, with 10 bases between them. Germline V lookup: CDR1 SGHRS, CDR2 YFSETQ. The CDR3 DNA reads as TGCGCCAGCAGCTTCAGGGTCGCGGATACGCAGTATTTT. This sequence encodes CASSFRVADTQYF.

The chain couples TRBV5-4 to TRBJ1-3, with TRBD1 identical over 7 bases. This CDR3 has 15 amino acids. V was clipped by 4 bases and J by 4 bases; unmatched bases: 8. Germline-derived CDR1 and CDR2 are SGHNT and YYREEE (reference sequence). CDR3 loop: CASSPRQGEGNTIYF. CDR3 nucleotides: TGTGCCAGCAGCCCACGACAGGGAGAGGGAAACACCATATATTTT.

The CDR3 nucleotides are TGTGCCAGCAGTGGGGACGTAGAGCAGTTCTTC. Amino acids: CASSGDVEQFF. The chain employs TRBV2 and TRBJ2-1; TRBD1 or TRBD2 may be the D gene (5 bases each). Germline CDR1 is SNHLY and CDR2 is FYNNEI. V dropped 4 bases and J dropped 10 bases, with 8 bases sitting between them. The CDR3 totals 11 residues.

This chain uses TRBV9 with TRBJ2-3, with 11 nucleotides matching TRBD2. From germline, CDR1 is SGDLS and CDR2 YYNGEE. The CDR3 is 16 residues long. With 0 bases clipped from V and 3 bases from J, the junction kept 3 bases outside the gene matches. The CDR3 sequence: CASSVGTSGLTDTQYF. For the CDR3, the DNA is TGTGCCAGCAGCGTAGGGACTAGCGGGTTAACAGATACGCAGTATTTT.

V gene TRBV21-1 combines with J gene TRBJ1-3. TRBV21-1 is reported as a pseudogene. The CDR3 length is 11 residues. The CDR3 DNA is TGTGCCAGCAGCATTCGAAACACCATATATTTT. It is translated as CASSIRNTIYF.

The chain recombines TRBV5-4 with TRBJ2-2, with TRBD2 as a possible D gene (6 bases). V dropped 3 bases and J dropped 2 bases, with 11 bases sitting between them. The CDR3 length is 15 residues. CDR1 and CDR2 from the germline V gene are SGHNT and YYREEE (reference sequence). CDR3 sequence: CASSSGLTNTGELFF. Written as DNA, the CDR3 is TGTGCCAGCAGCTCGGGACTTACAAACACCGGGGAGCTGTTTTTT.

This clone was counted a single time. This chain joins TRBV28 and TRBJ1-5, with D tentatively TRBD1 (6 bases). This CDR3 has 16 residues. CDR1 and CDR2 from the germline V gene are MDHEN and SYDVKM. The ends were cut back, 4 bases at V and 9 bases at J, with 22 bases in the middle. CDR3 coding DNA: TGTGCCAGCAGTTATGGCCGCAGGGGCCTCAGTTCGCCCCAGCATTTT. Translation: CASSYGRRGLSSPQHF.

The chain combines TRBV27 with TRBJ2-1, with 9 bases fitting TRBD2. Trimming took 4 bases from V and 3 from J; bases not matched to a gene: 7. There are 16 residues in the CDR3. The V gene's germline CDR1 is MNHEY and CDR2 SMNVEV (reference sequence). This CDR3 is CASSSLAGVFYNEQFF. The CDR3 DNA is TGTGCCAGCAGTTCGTTAGCGGGAGTTTTCTACAATGAGCAGTTCTTC.

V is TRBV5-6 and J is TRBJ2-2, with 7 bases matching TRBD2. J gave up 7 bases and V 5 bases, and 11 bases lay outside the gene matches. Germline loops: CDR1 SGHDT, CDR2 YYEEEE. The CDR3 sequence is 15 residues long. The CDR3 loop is CASRLGRVSNGELFF. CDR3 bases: TGTGCCAGCAGACTGGGGAGGGTATCCAACGGGGAGCTGTTTTTT.

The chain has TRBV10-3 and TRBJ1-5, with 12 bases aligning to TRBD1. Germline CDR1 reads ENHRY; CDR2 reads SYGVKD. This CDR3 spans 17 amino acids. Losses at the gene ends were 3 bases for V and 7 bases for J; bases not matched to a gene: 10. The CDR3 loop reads CAISDGMGQGAGQPQHF. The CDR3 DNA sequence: TGTGCCATCAGTGATGGAATGGGACAGGGGGCAGGACAGCCCCAGCATTTT.

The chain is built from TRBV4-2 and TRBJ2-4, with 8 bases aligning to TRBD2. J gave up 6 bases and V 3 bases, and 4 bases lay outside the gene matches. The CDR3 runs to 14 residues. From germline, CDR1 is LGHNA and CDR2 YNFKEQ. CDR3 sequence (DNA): TGTGCCAGCAGCCAGGCAGCGGGGGTAAACATTCAGTACTTC. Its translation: CASSQAAGVNIQYF.

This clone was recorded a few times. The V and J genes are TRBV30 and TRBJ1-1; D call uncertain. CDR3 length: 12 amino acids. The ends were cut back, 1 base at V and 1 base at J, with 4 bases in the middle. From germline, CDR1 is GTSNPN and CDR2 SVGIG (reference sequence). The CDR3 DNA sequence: TGTGCCTGGAGTGGGAAGAACACTGAAGCTTTCTTT. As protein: CAWSGKNTEAFF. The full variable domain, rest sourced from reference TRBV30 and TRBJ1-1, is SQTIHQWPATLVQPVGSPLSLECTVEGTSNPNLYWYRQAAGRGLQLLFYSVGIGQISSEVPQNLSASRPQDRQFILSSKKLLLSDSGFYLCAWSGKNTEAFFGQGTRLTVV.

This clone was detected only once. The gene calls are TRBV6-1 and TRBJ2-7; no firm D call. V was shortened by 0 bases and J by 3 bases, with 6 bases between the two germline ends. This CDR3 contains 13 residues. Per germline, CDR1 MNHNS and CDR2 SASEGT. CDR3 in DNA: TGTGCCAGCAGTGAAGCTGAATTCTACGAGCAGTACTTC. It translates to CASSEAEFYEQYF.

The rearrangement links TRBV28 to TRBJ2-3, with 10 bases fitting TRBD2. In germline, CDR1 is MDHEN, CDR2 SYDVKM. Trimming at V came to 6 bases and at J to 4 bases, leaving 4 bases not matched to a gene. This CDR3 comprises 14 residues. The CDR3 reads CASRAGGSPDTQYF. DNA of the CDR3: TGTGCCAGCAGAGCGGGAGGGTCTCCAGATACGCAGTATTTT.

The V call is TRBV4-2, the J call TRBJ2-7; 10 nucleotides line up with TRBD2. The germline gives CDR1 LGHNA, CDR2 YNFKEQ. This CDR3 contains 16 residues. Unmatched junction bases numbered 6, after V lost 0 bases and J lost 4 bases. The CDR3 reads CASSQDGGSGGYEQYF. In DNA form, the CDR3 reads TGTGCCAGCAGCCAAGATGGGGGTAGCGGGGGGTACGAGCAGTACTTC.